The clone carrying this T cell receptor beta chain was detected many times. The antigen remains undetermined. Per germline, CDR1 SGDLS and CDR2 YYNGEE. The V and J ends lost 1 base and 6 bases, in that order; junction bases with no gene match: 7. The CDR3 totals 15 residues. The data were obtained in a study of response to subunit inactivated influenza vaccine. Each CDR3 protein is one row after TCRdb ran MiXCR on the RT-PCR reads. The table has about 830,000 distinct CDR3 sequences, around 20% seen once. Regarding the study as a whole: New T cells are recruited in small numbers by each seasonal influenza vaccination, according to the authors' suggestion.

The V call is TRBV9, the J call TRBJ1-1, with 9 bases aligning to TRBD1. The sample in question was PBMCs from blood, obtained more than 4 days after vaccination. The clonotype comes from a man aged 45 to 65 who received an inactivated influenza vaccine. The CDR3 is CASSVSPGQGAEAFF. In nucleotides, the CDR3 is TGTGCCAGCAGCGTATCCCCGGGACAGGGCGCTGAAGCTTTCTTT. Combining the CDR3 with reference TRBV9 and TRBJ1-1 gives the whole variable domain DSGVTQTPKHLITATGQRVTLRCSPRSGDLSVYWYQQSLDQGLQFLIQYYNGEERAKGNILERFSAQQFPDLHSELNLSSLELGDSALYFCASSVSPGQGAEAFFGQGTRLTVV.